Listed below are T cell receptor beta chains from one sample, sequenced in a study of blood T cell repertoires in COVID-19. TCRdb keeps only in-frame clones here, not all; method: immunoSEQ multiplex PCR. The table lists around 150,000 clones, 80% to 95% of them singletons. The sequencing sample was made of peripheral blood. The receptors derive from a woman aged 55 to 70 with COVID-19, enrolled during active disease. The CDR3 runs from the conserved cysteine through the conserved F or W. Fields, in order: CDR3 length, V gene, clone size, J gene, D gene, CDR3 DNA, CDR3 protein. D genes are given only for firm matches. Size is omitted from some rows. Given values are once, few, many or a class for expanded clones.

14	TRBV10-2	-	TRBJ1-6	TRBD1	TGCGCCAGTTGGACAGGGACAGAGCGTTCACCCCTCCACTTT	CASWTGTERSPLHF
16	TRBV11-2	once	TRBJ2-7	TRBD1	TGTGCCAGCAGACCCGGGTTCAGGGGGCACTCCTACGAGCAGTACTTC	CASRPGFRGHSYEQYF
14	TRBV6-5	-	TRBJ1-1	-	TGTGCCAGCAGTTACACACGACAGGCCACTGAAGCTTTCTTT	CASSYTRQATEAFF
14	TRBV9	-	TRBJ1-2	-	TGTGCCAGCAGCGTAGTGGCGGGAAACTATGGCTACACCTTC	CASSVVAGNYGYTF
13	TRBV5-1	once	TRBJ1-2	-	TGCGCCAGCAGCAACGGACAGAACTATGGCTACACCTTC	CASSNGQNYGYTF
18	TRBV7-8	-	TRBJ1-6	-	TGTGCCAGCAGCTTAAAAAGGGGGGGGAGATCCGGCTCCTCACCCCTCCACTTT	CASSLKRGGRSGSSPLHF
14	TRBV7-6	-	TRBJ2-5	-	TGTGCCAGCAGCTTAGGAGGGATTCAAGAGACCCAGTACTTC	CASSLGGIQETQYF
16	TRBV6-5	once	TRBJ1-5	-	TGTGCCAGCAGTTACGTCACCAGGGCGGAGAATCAGCCCCAGCATTTT	CASSYVTRAENQPQHF
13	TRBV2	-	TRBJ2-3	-	TGTGCCAGCATTGGCAGGGGCCCAGATACGCAGTATTTT	CASIGRGPDTQYF
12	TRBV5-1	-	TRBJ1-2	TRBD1	TGCGCCAGCAGCGGAACAGGGGACGGCTACACCTTC	CASSGTGDGYTF
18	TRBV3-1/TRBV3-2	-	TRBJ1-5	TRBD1	TGTGCCAGCAGCCAAGATTGGGGACCGGGACAGGGAAGTCAGCCCCAGCATTTT	CASSQDWGPGQGSQPQHF
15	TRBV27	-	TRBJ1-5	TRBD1	TGTGCCAGCAGACCCGGGACAGGGGGTTTGGGGCCCCAGCATTTT	CASRPGTGGLGPQHF
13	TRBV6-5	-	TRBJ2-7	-	TGTGCCAGCAGATTGACAGCGACCTACGAGCAGTACTTC	CASRLTATYEQYF
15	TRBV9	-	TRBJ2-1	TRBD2	TGTGCCAGCAGCCCGAGGACTAGCGGGGTTTATGAGCAGTTCTTC	CASSPRTSGVYEQFF
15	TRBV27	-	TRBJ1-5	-	TGTGCCAGCAGTTTATCCCAGGGGATCAATCAGCCCCAGCATTTT	CASSLSQGINQPQHF
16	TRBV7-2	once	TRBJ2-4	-	TGTGCCAGCAGCGGACTTAACAGGGTAGCCAAAAACATTCAGTACTTC	CASSGLNRVAKNIQYF
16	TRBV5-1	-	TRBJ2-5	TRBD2	TGCGCCAGCAGCTTGGGCCCGCGGGGGGACCAAGAGACCCAGTACTTC	CASSLGPRGDQETQYF
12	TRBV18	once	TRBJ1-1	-	TGTGCCAGCTCACCACAGGAGATTGAAGCTTTCTTT	CASSPQEIEAFF
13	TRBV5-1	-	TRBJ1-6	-	TGCGCCAGCAGCTTGGAGACAGGCTCACCCCTCCACTTT	CASSLETGSPLHF
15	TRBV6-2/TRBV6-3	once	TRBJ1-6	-	TGTGCCAGCAGTTACGGCTATGGAAGGGGATCACCCCTCCACTTT	CASSYGYGRGSPLHF
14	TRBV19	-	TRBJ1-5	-	TGTGCCAGTGCCCGGACAGATATTAATCAGCCCCAGCATTTT	CASARTDINQPQHF
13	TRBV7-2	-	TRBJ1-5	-	TGTGCCAGCAGCTTAGTGGAGGATCAGCCCCAGCATTTT	CASSLVEDQPQHF
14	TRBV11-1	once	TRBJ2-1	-	TGTGCCAGCAGCGTAGCCGGAGGGTCGGGTGAGCAGTTCTTC	CASSVAGGSGEQFF
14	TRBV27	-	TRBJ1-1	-	TGTGCCAGCAGTTGGGGGGGGGCTGGCACTGAAGCTTTCTTT	CASSWGGAGTEAFF
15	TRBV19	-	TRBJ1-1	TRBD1	TGTGCCAGTAGTATCCCGGGACAGGGGACCACTGAAGCTTTCTTT	CASSIPGQGTTEAFF
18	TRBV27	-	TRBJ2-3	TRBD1	TGTGCCAGCAGTTTCCTCGGGACAGGGGCGATAGGAACAGATACGCAGTATTTT	CASSFLGTGAIGTDTQYF
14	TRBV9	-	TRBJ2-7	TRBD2	TGTGCCAGCGGGAAGGCGGGGGGGCCGAACGAGCAGTACTTC	CASGKAGGPNEQYF